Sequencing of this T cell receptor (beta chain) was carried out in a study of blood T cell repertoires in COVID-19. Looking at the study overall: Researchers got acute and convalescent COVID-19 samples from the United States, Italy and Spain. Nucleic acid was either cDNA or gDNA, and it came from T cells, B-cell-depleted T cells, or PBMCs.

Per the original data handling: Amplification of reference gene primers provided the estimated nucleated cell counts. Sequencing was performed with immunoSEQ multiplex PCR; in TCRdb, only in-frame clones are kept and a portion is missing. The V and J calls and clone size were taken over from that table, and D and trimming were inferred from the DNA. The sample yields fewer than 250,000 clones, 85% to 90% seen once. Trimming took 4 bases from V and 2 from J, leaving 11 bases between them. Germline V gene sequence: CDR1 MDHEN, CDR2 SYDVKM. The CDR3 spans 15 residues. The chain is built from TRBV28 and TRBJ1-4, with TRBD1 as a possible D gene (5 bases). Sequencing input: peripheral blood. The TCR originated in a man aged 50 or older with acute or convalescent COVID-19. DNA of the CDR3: TGTGCCAGCAGTTACCTTCCAGGGACTAATGAAAAACTGTTTTTT. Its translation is CASSYLPGTNEKLFF.